One sample yielded the 21 T cell receptor beta chains listed below, sequenced in a study of T cell responses to AZD1222 COVID-19 vaccine. This table comes from immunoSEQ multiplex PCR, and its TCRdb copy is limited to in-frame clones, with some not included. This table holds over 100,000 clones, approximately 91% found once. The material sequenced was peripheral blood, taken 28 days after the second AZD1222 dose. These receptors were collected from an adult who received the AZD1222 COVID-19 vaccine.

J is TRBJ2-7 and V is TRBV15, with D possibly being TRBD1 or TRBD2 (5 bases each). Germline lookup yields CDR1 LNHNV and CDR2 YYDKDF (reference sequence). There are 13 residues in the CDR3. Trimming cost V 3 bases and J 4 bases, with 10 bases left between them. The CDR3 coding sequence is TGTGCCACCAGCAGGGGACGGCGTTACGAGCAGTACTTC. Translation: CATSRGRRYEQYF.

The gene calls are TRBV10-3 and TRBJ1-5, with a weak D call TRBD1 (6 bases). This CDR3 comprises 13 residues. CDR1 and CDR2 (germline): ENHRY, SYGVKD. Between the trimmed V and J ends, which lost 6 bases and 0 bases, there was a span of 6 bases. CDR3 region: CAIRGHSNQPQHF. In DNA, the CDR3 is TGTGCCATCAGGGGACATAGCAATCAGCCCCAGCATTTT.

This clone has only a few counts. The V call is TRBV19, the J call TRBJ2-1, with 8 bases matching TRBD2. This CDR3 region has 15 residues. Germline V gene sequence: CDR1 LNHDA, CDR2 SQIVND (reference sequence). Unmatched junction bases numbered 4, after V lost 3 bases and J lost 3 bases. CDR3 amino acids: CASSIRLANYNEQFF. The CDR3 DNA reads TGTGCCAGTAGTATCCGACTAGCGAACTACAATGAGCAGTTCTTC.

This clone is a singleton in its sample. The rearrangement joins TRBV3-1 (or the pseudogene TRBV3-2) to TRBJ2-7; D unresolved. CDR3 length equals 14 residues. V was clipped by 4 bases and J by 1 base, with 11 bases between them. Per germline, CDR1 LGHDT and CDR2 YNNKEL (reference sequence). CDR3 sequence reads: CASSRTGESYEQYF. CDR3 in DNA: TGTGCCAGCAGCCGAACGGGTGAGTCCTACGAGCAGTACTTC.

In nucleotides, the CDR3 is TGTGCCAGCAGCCCCCGGTCCCCCGGGACAGCTGGGGAGCTGTTTTTT. Its translation: CASSPRSPGTAGELFF. This sequence joins TRBV7-9 and TRBJ2-2; TRBD1 agrees at 7 bases. The CDR3 has 16 amino acids. Germline V gene data show CDR1 as SEHNR and CDR2 as FQNEAQ (reference sequence). The V gene end was trimmed by 5 bases and the J gene end by 8 bases; junction bases not matched to a gene: 14. Combining the CDR3 with reference TRBV7-9 and TRBJ2-2 gives the whole variable domain DTGVSQNPRHKITKRGQNVTFRCDPISEHNRLYWYRQTLGQGPEFLTYFQNEAQLEKSRLLSDRFSAERPKGSFSTLEIQRTEQGDSAMYLCASSPRSPGTAGELFFGEGSRLTVL.

The chain carries TRBV7-8 and TRBJ2-3; 8 bases are a match to TRBD1. Germline CDR1 reads SGHVS; CDR2 reads FQNEAQ. V dropped 5 bases and J dropped 0; count of bases not matched to a gene: 4. The CDR3 is 15 amino acids. CDR3 protein: CASSPRTGSTDTQYF. The CDR3, as DNA: TGTGCCAGCAGCCCACGGACAGGGAGCACAGATACGCAGTATTTT.

This clone was picked up one time. The rearrangement joins TRBV5-8 to TRBJ2-7; 7 bases line up with TRBD2. J lost 5 bases, V lost 2 bases, and 10 bases had no gene match. The CDR3 loop spans 15 amino acids. Germline V gene sequence: CDR1 SGHTS, CDR2 YDEGEE. This chain's CDR3 is CASSFEGGSLNEQYF. The CDR3 nucleotides read TGTGCCAGCAGCTTTGAAGGCGGGAGTTTGAACGAGCAGTACTTC.

The gene calls are TRBV6-5 and TRBJ2-2; D unclear. The V end was cut by 6 bases, the J end by 4 bases, with 12 bases between. The CDR3 totals 14 residues. Per the germline V gene, CDR1 is MNHEY and CDR2 is SVGAGI. The CDR3 nucleotides are TGTGCCAGCAGAGCGCAGGACCTCACCGGGGAGCTGTTTTTT. Protein sequence: CASRAQDLTGELFF.

This chain joins TRBV2 and TRBJ2-1, with 11 bases lining up with TRBD2. Trimming at V came to 6 bases and at J to 6 bases, leaving 7 bases not matched to a gene. Per the germline V gene, CDR1 is SNHLY and CDR2 is FYNNEI. The CDR3 is made up of 15 amino acids. The DNA of the CDR3 is TGTGCCAGCAGCAAGACTAGCGGGGCGGGCAATGAGCAGTTCTTC. Translating gives CASSKTSGAGNEQFF.

J is TRBJ2-7 and V is TRBV9; D is possibly TRBD2 (6 bases). V lost 3 bases to trimming and J lost 3 bases, with 13 bases between them. The CDR3 spans 14 residues. Germline V gives CDR1 SGDLS, CDR2 YYNGEE. The CDR3 sequence is CASSESGSHYEQYF. Here the CDR3 DNA reads TGTGCCAGCAGCGAAAGCGGGTCCCACTACGAGCAGTACTTC. The full variable domain, rest sourced from reference TRBV9 and TRBJ2-7, is DSGVTQTPKHLITATGQRVTLRCSPRSGDLSVYWYQQSLDQGLQFLIQYYNGEERAKGNILERFSAQQFPDLHSELNLSSLELGDSALYFCASSESGSHYEQYFGPGTRLTVT.

The chain employs TRBV11-3 and TRBJ2-1; 14 nucleotides match TRBD2. Losses at the gene ends were 5 bases for V and 2 bases for J; bases not matched to a gene: 5. The CDR3 is made up of 17 amino acids. Germline CDR1 reads SGHNT; CDR2 reads YENEEA. CDR3 in amino acids: CASSQRLAGGPYNEQFF. In DNA, the CDR3 is TGTGCCAGCAGCCAGAGACTAGCGGGAGGGCCCTACAATGAGCAGTTCTTC.

The chain employs TRBV7-2 and TRBJ2-5; D not resolved. Trimming removed 5 bases at V and 5 bases at J, with 9 bases between. This CDR3 is 12 amino acids long. CDR1 is SGHTA, CDR2 FQGNSA, per germline. The CDR3, as DNA: TGTGCCAGCAGCCCCAGAATGGAGACCCAGTACTTC. Protein sequence: CASSPRMETQYF.

The chain carries TRBV27 and TRBJ1-1; possibly TRBD1 for D (5 bases). CDR1 is MNHEY, CDR2 SMNVEV, per germline (reference sequence). The CDR3 length is 15 residues. The V gene lost 3 bases and the J gene lost 6 bases, with 17 bases spanning the gap. Here the CDR3 DNA reads TGTGCCAGCAGTTTCGTCCTGGGGCGCGTGTCTGAAGCTTTCTTT. It specifies CASSFVLGRVSEAFF.

The chain couples TRBV7-3 to TRBJ1-2; 8 bases fit TRBD1. The CDR3 sequence is 14 residues long. V gave up 5 bases and J gave up 4 bases; unmatched junction bases: 6. CDR1 and CDR2 from the germline V gene are SGHTA and FQGTGA. In DNA, the CDR3 is TGTGCCAGCAGCCCTGAAGGGACAGGCTATGGCTACACCTTC. This codes for CASSPEGTGYGYTF. Using reference TRBV7-3 and TRBJ1-2 for the parts outside the CDR3, the full variable domain is GAGVSQTPSNKVTEKGKYVELRCDPISGHTALYWYRQSLGQGPEFLIYFQGTGAADDSGLPNDRFFAVRPEGSVSTLKIQRTERGDSAVYLCASSPEGTGYGYTFGSGTRLTVV.

The chain recombines TRBV30 with TRBJ1-5; D is uncertain. CDR3 length equals 16 residues. Germline V gives CDR1 GTSNPN, CDR2 SVGIG (reference sequence). V was trimmed by 3 bases and J by 5 bases, leaving 20 bases between them. CDR3 residues: CAWSAIGSGPDQPQHF. As DNA, the CDR3 is TGTGCCTGGAGCGCCATTGGATCTGGACCCGATCAGCCCCAGCATTTT.

The rearrangement uses TRBV18 and TRBJ2-5, with D possibly matching TRBD1 (6 bases). Deletions cut 6 bases from V and 4 bases from J, with 15 bases between. The CDR3 loop spans 14 amino acids. Germline assignment: CDR1 KGHSH and CDR2 LQKENI. The CDR3 reads CASSPGQTGETQYF. The DNA of the CDR3 is TGTGCCAGCTCGCCGGGGCAGACAGGAGAGACCCAGTACTTC.

The chain joins TRBV3-1 (or the pseudogene TRBV3-2) to TRBJ1-1; D is uncertain. V lost 1 base and J lost 1, with 7 bases in between. Germline assignment: CDR1 LGHDT and CDR2 YNNKEL (reference sequence). The CDR3 is 14 amino acids. As DNA, the CDR3 is TGTGCCAGCAGCCAAGTTGGAGCGAACACTGAAGCTTTCTTT. It translates to CASSQVGANTEAFF.

In its sample, this clone was seen once. The J gene is TRBJ1-1, the V gene TRBV28, with D maybe TRBD1 (6 bases). The CDR3 contains 14 residues. The germline V gene encodes CDR1 MDHEN and CDR2 SYDVKM. V was pared by 1 base and J by 1 base, with 7 bases between. The CDR3 DNA reads TGTGCCAGCAGTTTATCGGGGGCGAACACTGAAGCTTTCTTT. Translation: CASSLSGANTEAFF.

V gene TRBV29-1 combines with J gene TRBJ1-4, with no clear D. Trimming cost V 6 bases and J 6 bases, with 11 bases left between them. CDR3 length: 12 residues. Per the germline V gene, CDR1 is SQVTM and CDR2 is ANQGSEA. CDR3 in DNA: TGCAGCGTCCAGACCCTAGATGAAAAACTGTTTTTT. Translating gives CSVQTLDEKLFF.

This rearrangement joins TRBV6-5 to TRBJ1-1, with D uncertain. Germline CDR1 is MNHEY and CDR2 is SVGAGI. The CDR3 covers 14 residues. V lost 3 bases to trimming and J lost 4 bases, with 12 bases between them. CDR3 bases: TGTGCCAGCAGTTATTCGGGCTTGGTCACTGAAGCTTTCTTT. Translated: CASSYSGLVTEAFF.

The CDR3 is CASSYSDRVSTEAFF. CDR3 in DNA: TGTGCCAGCAGTTACTCAGACAGGGTGAGCACTGAAGCTTTCTTT. The V and J genes are TRBV6-6 and TRBJ1-1, with 7 positions matching TRBD1. Germline CDR1 and CDR2: MNHNY and SVGAGI (reference sequence). With V trimmed by 0 bases and J by 4 bases, 5 bases remained unmatched. The length of the CDR3 is 15 residues.